This T cell receptor (beta chain) was obtained from a study of glioma-infiltrating T cells after dendritic cell vaccination. Trimming cost V 6 bases and J 1 base; bases outside gene matches: 12. This CDR3 is 16 amino acids long. Germline CDR1 and CDR2: SNHLY and FYNNEI. Primers: 60 V beta forward and 13 J beta reverse. Repertoires were generated with immunoSEQ multiplex PCR, while TCRdb's copy carries only in-frame clones and drops some. The sample carries some 99,000 clones, more than 70% recorded once. Sample time point: after dendritic cell vaccination, including at tumor progression/relapse. Isocitrate dehydrogenase mutation was absent in all glioblastoma patients.

This chain uses TRBV2 with TRBJ2-7; 7 nucleotides line up with TRBD1. The TCR sequence derives from a human donor with glioblastoma. Sequencing used blood, obtained after dendritic cell vaccination. The CDR3 region has the DNA TGTGCCAGCAGAGATACCAGCAGGGGGAAATCCTACGAGCAGTACTTC. Protein: CASRDTSRGKSYEQYF.